The following is a T cell receptor (beta chain) sequence with its context. Antigen unknown. The method was immunoSEQ multiplex PCR; TCRdb's version includes in-frame clones alone and lacks a portion of them. Counted here are around 5,000 clones, 63% occurring once; the ten biggest clones make up 50% to 75%. Germline V CDR1 and CDR2: SNHLY, FYNNEI. With 7 bases removed from V and 6 bases from J, the gap between germline ends came to 11 bases. The CDR3 has 12 residues. The data originate from a study of PD-1 blockade in classical Hodgkin lymphoma. The study's findings and limits: Anyone who began nivolumab under 1 year after ASCT was excluded.

Relapse was seen in all patients after autologous stem cell transplantation, and brentuximab vedotin exposure was variable. This rearrangement joins TRBV2 to TRBJ2-3; no clear D. The material sequenced was peripheral blood mononuclear cells (PBMCs), taken at baseline. The sequence derives from a human donor with classical Hodgkin lymphoma. CDR3 sequence reads: CASTDPWDTQYF. CDR3 in DNA: TGTGCCAGCACCGACCCTTGGGATACGCAGTATTTT.